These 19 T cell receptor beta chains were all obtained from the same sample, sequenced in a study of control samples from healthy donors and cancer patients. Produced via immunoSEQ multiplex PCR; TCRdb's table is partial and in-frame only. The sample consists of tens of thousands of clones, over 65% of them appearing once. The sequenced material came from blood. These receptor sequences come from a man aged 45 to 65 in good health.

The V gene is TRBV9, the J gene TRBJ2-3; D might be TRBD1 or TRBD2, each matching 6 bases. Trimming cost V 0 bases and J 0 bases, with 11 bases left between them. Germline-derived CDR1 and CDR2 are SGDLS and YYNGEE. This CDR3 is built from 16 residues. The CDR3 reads CASSVGWGASTDTQYF. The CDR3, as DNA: TGTGCCAGCAGCGTAGGTTGGGGGGCTAGCACAGATACGCAGTATTTT.

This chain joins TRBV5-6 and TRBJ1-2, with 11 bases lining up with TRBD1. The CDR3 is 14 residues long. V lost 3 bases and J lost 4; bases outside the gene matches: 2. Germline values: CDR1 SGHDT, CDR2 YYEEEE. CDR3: CASSWDRGVYGYTF. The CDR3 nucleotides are TGTGCCAGCAGCTGGGACAGGGGGGTCTATGGCTACACCTTC.

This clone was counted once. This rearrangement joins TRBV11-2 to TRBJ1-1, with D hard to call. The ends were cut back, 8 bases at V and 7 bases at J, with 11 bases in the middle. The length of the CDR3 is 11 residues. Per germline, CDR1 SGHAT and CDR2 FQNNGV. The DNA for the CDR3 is TGTGCCAGCCGCCGAGAGGGTGAAGCTTTCTTT. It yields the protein CASRREGEAFF. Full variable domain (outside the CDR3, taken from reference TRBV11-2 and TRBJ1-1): EAGVAQSPRYKIIEKRQSVAFWCNPISGHATLYWYQQILGQGPKLLIQFQNNGVVDDSQLPKDRFSAERLKGVDSTLKIQPAKLEDSAVYLCASRREGEAFFGQGTRLTVV.

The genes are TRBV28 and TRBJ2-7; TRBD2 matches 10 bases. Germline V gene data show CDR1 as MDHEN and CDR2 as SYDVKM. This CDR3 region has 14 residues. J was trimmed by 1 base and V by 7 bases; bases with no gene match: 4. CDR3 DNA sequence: TGTGCCAGCATACGGACTAGCGGTTCCTACGAGCAGTACTTC. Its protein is CASIRTSGSYEQYF.

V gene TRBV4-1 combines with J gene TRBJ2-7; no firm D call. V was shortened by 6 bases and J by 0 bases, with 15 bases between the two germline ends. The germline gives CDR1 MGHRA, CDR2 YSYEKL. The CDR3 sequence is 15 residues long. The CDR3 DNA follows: TGCGCCAGCAGTCGAATCAGAGCGAGCTCCTACGAGCAGTACTTC. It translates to CASSRIRASSYEQYF.

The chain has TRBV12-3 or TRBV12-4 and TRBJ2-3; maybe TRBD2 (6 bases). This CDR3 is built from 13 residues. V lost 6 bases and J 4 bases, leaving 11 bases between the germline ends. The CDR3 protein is CASRDGSSDTQYF. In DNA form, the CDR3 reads TGTGCCAGCAGGGACGGGAGCTCAGATACGCAGTATTTT.

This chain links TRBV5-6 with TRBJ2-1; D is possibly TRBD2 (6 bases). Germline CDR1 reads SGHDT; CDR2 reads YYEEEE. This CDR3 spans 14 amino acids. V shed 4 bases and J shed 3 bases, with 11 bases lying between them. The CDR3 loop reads CASSQEGYYNEQFF. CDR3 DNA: TGTGCCAGCAGCCAGGAGGGATACTACAATGAGCAGTTCTTC.

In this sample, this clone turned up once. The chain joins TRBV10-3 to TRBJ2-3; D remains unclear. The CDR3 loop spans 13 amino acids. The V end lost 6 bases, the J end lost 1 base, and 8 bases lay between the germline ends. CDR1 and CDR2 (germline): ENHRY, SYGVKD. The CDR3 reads CAISPMGTDTQYF. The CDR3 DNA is TGTGCCATCAGCCCCATGGGCACAGATACGCAGTATTTT.

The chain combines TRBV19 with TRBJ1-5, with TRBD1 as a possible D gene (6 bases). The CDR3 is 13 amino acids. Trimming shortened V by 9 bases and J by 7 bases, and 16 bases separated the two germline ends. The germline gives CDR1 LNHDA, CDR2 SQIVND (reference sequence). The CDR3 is CASLQGWGQPQHF. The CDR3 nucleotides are TGTGCCAGCTTACAGGGTTGGGGCCAGCCCCAGCATTTT.

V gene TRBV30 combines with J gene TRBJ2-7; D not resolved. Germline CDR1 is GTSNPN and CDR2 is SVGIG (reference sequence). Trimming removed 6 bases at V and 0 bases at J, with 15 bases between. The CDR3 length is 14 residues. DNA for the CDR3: TGTGCCTGTCACCGGACGGCCGACTCCTACGAGCAGTACTTC. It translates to CACHRTADSYEQYF.

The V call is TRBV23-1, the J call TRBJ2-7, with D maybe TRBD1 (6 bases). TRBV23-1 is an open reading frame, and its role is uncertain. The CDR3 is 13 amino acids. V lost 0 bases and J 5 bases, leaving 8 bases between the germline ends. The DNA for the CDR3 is TGCGCCAGCAGTCAATCGCCAGGGGACGAGCAGTACTTC. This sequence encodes CASSQSPGDEQYF.

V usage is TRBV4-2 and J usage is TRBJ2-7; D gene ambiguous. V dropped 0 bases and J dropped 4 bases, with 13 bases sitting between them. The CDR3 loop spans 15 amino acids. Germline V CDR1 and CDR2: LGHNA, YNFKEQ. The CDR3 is CASSQERSREYEQYF. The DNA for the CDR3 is TGTGCCAGCAGCCAAGAGAGGTCAAGGGAATACGAGCAGTACTTC.

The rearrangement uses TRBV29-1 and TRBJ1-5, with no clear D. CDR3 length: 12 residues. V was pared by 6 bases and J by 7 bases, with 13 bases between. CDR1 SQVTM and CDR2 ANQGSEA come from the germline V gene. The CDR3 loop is CSVTDGVQPQHF. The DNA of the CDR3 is TGCAGCGTGACGGACGGAGTCCAGCCCCAGCATTTT. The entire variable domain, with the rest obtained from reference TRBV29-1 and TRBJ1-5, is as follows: SAVISQKPSRDICQRGTSLTIQCQVDSQVTMMFWYRQQPGQSLTLIATANQGSEATYESGFVIDKFPISRPNLTFSTLTVSNMSPEDSSIYLCSVTDGVQPQHFGDGTRLSIL.

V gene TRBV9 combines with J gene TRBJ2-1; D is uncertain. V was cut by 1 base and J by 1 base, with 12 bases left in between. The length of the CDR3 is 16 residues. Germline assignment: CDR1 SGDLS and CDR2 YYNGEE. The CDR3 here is CASSVSQARSYNEQFF. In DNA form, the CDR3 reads TGTGCCAGCAGCGTAAGCCAAGCAAGGTCCTACAATGAGCAGTTCTTC.

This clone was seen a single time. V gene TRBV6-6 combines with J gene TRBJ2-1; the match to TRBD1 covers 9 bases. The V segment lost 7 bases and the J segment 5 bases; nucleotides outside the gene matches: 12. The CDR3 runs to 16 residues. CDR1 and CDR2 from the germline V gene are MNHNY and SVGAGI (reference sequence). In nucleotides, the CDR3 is TGTGCCAGCATTAAATCTCCGGGACAGGGTAACAATGAGCAGTTCTTC. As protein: CASIKSPGQGNNEQFF.

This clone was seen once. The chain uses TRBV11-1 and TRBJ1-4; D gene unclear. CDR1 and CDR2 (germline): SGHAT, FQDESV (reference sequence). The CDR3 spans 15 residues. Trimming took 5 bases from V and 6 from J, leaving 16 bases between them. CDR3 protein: CASSRVHGGDEKLFF. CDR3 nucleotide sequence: TGTGCCAGCAGCAGAGTTCACGGCGGGGATGAAAAACTGTTTTTT.

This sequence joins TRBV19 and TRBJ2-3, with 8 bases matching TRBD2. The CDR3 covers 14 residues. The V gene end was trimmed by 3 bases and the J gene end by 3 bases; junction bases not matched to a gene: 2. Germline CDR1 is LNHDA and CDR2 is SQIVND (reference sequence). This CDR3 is CASSMGLETDTQYF. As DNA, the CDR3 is TGTGCCAGTAGTATGGGACTAGAAACAGATACGCAGTATTTT.

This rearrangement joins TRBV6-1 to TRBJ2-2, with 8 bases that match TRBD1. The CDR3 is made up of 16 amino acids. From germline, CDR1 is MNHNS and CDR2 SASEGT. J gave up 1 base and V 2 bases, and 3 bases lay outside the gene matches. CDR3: CASSERQGRNTGELFF. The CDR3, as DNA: TGTGCCAGCAGTGAAAGACAGGGGAGGAACACCGGGGAGCTGTTTTTT.

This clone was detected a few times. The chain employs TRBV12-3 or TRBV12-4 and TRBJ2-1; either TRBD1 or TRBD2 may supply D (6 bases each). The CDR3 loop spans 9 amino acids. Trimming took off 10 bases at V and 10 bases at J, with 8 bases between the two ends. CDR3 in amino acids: CATGAEQFF. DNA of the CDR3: TGTGCCACGGGGGCAGAGCAGTTCTTC.